The clone carrying this T cell receptor beta chain was counted between two and nine times. Its antigen is as yet unknown. The treatment was: roughly 20 received Ad26.COV2.S at low or high dose, single or two shots; 5 received placebo; per-sample allocation not given. Sampling was performed 63 days after the first vaccine or placebo injection. This record comes from a study of Ad26.COV2.S vaccination and SARS-CoV-2 variants. About the research overall: Ad26.COV2.S, an intramuscular injection, was given once or twice 56 days apart. Findings and limits, study-wide: Recipients given vaccine exceeded placebo recipients in spike-specific TCR breadth.

The V end was cut by 0 bases, the J end by 0 bases, with 6 bases between. Per germline, CDR1 MNHNS and CDR2 SASEGT. This CDR3 is built from 15 residues. Sequenced by immunoSEQ multiplex PCR; TCRdb stores in-frame clones only, minus some. The table includes hundreds of thousands of clones, around 90% detected once. The sequencing used peripheral blood, collected in a trial of Ad26.COV2.S vaccine versus placebo. V usage is TRBV6-1 and J usage is TRBJ2-4; a weak D match, TRBD2 (5 bases). The source is a person between 18 and 65 years old who received the Ad26.COV2.S COVID-19 vaccine or a placebo. CDR3 nucleotides: TGTGCCAGCAGTGAAGCGAGGGTAGCCAAAAACATTCAGTACTTC. It specifies CASSEARVAKNIQYF.